This TCR beta chain was sequenced during a study of T cells in Graves' hyperthyroidism and ophthalmopathy. When hyperthyroidism was first diagnosed, the blood sample was taken, preceding any ophthalmopathy symptoms. The CDR3 is 14 residues long. CDR1 is MDHEN, CDR2 SYDVKM, per germline. V was shortened by 3 bases and J by 4 bases, with 10 bases between the two germline ends. The investigators amplified TCR beta CDR3 regions from RNA transcripts. HTBI primers were employed in a first-round RT-PCR of the TCR CDR3. TCRdb reanalysed the multiplex PCR reads using MiXCR and keeps one entry per CDR3 protein. In the table there are approximately 400,000 distinct CDR3 sequences, 15% to 18% of which are singletons. Study-wide results and caveats: Blood also showed most of the thyroid clonotypes that were expanded above 0.001. Stable hyperthyroidism and ophthalmopathy were separated using 13 V-J signatures.

This clonotype was detected many times. Its antigen is not identified. This clonotype was obtained from a woman aged 18-29 years with Graves' hyperthyroidism that later progressed to Graves' ophthalmopathy. The source material was blood. The V and J genes are TRBV28 and TRBJ2-1; tentatively, D is TRBD1 (6 bases). CDR3 nucleotide sequence: TGTGCCAGCAGTTTGGGGGCAGGATACAATGAGCAGTTCTTC. Translated: CASSLGAGYNEQFF.